The clone carrying this T cell receptor beta chain was recorded many times. Patients counted as stable if ophthalmopathy did not develop within 18 months. This sample stems from a study of T cells in Graves' hyperthyroidism and ophthalmopathy. Germline V lookup: CDR1 SGHTA, CDR2 FQGNSA. Trimming cost V 6 bases and J 2 bases, with 14 bases left between them. The CDR3 has 14 amino acids. The CDR3 regions of TCR beta were amplified from RNA transcripts. The HTBI primer set was used in a first-round RT-PCR of the TCR CDR3. TCRdb called the multiplex PCR reads again in MiXCR, with one record for every CDR3 protein. The sample holds about 690,000 distinct CDR3 sequences, roughly 17% seen once.

The V call is TRBV7-2, the J call TRBJ2-7, with D hard to call. The material sequenced was blood. The clonotype comes from a man over 45 with Graves' hyperthyroidism. Here the CDR3 reads CASSFRTETYEQYF. The CDR3, as DNA: TGTGCCAGCAGTTTCCGGACGGAAACCTACGAGCAGTACTTC.